This passage covers 21 T cell receptor beta chains from one sample sequenced in a study of CD8+ T cells in alopecia areata. Treatment here: oral pan-JAK inhibitor, 5-10 mg twice daily. RNA extraction and reverse transcription yielded cDNA as sequencing template. Produced via immunoSEQ multiplex PCR; TCRdb's table is partial and in-frame only. The sample records 150,000 to 250,000 clones, 60% to 70% being singletons. Sequenced here: CD4+ T cells sorted from blood, sampled at week 4, from a patient treated with tofacitinib. Receptor source: a human donor with alopecia areata.

This clone was detected once. CDR3 amino acids: CASSGRRVAGTYEQYF. CDR3 nucleotides: TGTGCCAGCAGCGGGCGACGGGTAGCGGGGACCTACGAGCAGTACTTC. The chain joins TRBV9 to TRBJ2-7; the match to TRBD2 covers 8 bases. Trimming took 3 bases from V and 2 from J; bases not matched to a gene: 10. CDR3 size: 16 residues. Germline assignment: CDR1 SGDLS and CDR2 YYNGEE.

The chain combines TRBV7-9 with TRBJ1-1; 8 nucleotides match TRBD1. The germline V gene has CDR1 SEHNR and CDR2 FQNEAQ (reference sequence). Trimming removed 3 bases from V and 1 base from J; junction bases left unmatched: 7. The CDR3 totals 16 residues. In nucleotides, the CDR3 is TGTGCCAGCAGCTTTCCCTACAGGGGGAAGAACACTGAAGCTTTCTTT. It specifies CASSFPYRGKNTEAFF.

The rearrangement links TRBV5-4 to TRBJ2-1; D is unresolved. Per the germline V gene, CDR1 is SGHNT and CDR2 is YYREEE (reference sequence). V lost 2 bases and J 7 bases, leaving 4 bases between the germline ends. The CDR3 has 11 amino acids. CDR3 in amino acids: CASSFGNEQFF. DNA for the CDR3: TGTGCCAGCAGCTTTGGAAATGAGCAGTTCTTC.

The chain couples TRBV28 to TRBJ1-2; D unclear. CDR1 is MDHEN and CDR2 is SYDVKM in the germline V gene. This CDR3 spans 14 amino acids. V was cut by 5 bases and J by 4 bases, with 14 bases left in between. The CDR3 protein is CASSPSQHTYGYTF. As DNA, the CDR3 is TGTGCCAGCAGTCCTTCCCAACATACCTATGGCTACACCTTC.

This chain links TRBV30 with TRBJ1-3; the D gene is possibly TRBD1 (6 bases). Germline CDR1 GTSNPN, CDR2 SVGIG (reference sequence). Trimming removed 3 bases from V and 3 bases from J, with 18 bases in between. CDR3 length: 16 residues. The CDR3 here is CAWRIEGGLGGNTIYF. CDR3 in DNA: TGTGCCTGGAGAATTGAAGGGGGGCTAGGTGGAAACACCATATATTTT.

This chain uses TRBV5-1 with TRBJ1-1; TRBD1 agrees at 10 bases. V lost 2 bases and J lost 10; bases outside the gene matches: 5. In germline, CDR1 is SGHRS, CDR2 YFSETQ. This CDR3 region has 13 residues. CDR3 region: CASSFDRGQGAFF. CDR3 sequence (DNA): TGCGCCAGCAGCTTTGACAGGGGGCAGGGAGCTTTCTTT.

The V and J genes are TRBV11-2 and TRBJ2-5; D might be TRBD1 (5 bases). Per the germline V gene, CDR1 is SGHAT and CDR2 is FQNNGV. With 5 bases removed from V and 4 bases from J, the gap between germline ends came to 17 bases. CDR3 length equals 15 residues. The CDR3, as DNA: TGTGCCAGCAGCCTCCAGGGTCCTGTGGGAGAGACCCAGTACTTC. Its translation is CASSLQGPVGETQYF. The full variable domain, in which reference TRBV11-2 and TRBJ2-5 provide the parts outside the CDR3, is EAGVAQSPRYKIIEKRQSVAFWCNPISGHATLYWYQQILGQGPKLLIQFQNNGVVDDSQLPKDRFSAERLKGVDSTLKIQPAKLEDSAVYLCASSLQGPVGETQYFGPGTRLLVL.

This clone was seen only once. The chain joins TRBV25-1 to TRBJ1-2; no definite D call. Trimming pared 3 bases from V and 8 bases from J, leaving 19 bases between. Looked up from germline, CDR1 is MGHDK and CDR2 is SYGVNS. The length of the CDR3 is 15 residues. The DNA of the CDR3 is TGTGCCAGCAGTGACCGATTGAGGGCCCCAATGGGCTACACCTTC. It translates to CASSDRLRAPMGYTF.

The chain is built from TRBV4-1 and TRBJ2-5; 7 bases are shared with TRBD2. V trimming: 1 base; J trimming: 1 base; junction bases outside the gene matches: 6. The V gene's germline CDR1 is MGHRA and CDR2 YSYEKL. The CDR3 loop spans 16 amino acids. The CDR3 bases are TGCGCCAGCAGCCAAGGGAGGGGCGGGGGCCAAGAGACCCAGTACTTC. Protein: CASSQGRGGGQETQYF.

This chain joins TRBV29-1 and TRBJ1-2, with D maybe TRBD1 (6 bases). CDR1 is SQVTM, CDR2 ANQGSEA, per germline. The CDR3 contains 14 residues. V was pared by 5 bases and J by 4 bases, with 17 bases between. For the CDR3, the DNA is TGCAGCGTTCGACAGGATAGCCCGCTCTATGGCTACACCTTC. This translates into CSVRQDSPLYGYTF.

The chain employs TRBV28 and TRBJ2-3; 8 bases line up with TRBD1. The trim removed 6 bases at V and 3 bases at J, leaving 8 bases unmatched. Germline values: CDR1 MDHEN, CDR2 SYDVKM. This CDR3 contains 15 residues. This CDR3 is CASSATGVGTDTQYF. The CDR3 DNA is TGTGCCAGCAGCGCGACAGGGGTTGGTACAGATACGCAGTATTTT.

A few counts support this clone. This sequence joins TRBV18 and TRBJ2-5; D is unclear. Trimming pared 3 bases from V and 1 base from J, leaving 9 bases between. The CDR3 covers 14 residues. Germline lookup yields CDR1 KGHSH and CDR2 LQKENI. The CDR3 protein is CASSPPGPQETQYF. CDR3 sequence (DNA): TGTGCCAGCTCACCGCCGGGCCCCCAAGAGACCCAGTACTTC.

CDR3 residues: CAWSALDRGRNSPLHF. CDR3 DNA sequence: TGTGCCTGGAGCGCCCTGGACAGGGGACGGAATTCACCCCTCCACTTT. The gene calls are TRBV30 and TRBJ1-6; 9 positions agree with TRBD1. The CDR3 runs to 16 residues. V lost 3 bases to trimming and J lost 7 bases; unmatched junction nucleotides: 10. Per germline, CDR1 GTSNPN and CDR2 SVGIG (reference sequence).

This chain connects TRBV2 to TRBJ2-3; TRBD2 aligns across 10 bases. The CDR3 runs to 15 residues. V was pared by 8 bases and J by 6 bases, with 11 bases of the junction left unmatched. CDR1 is SNHLY and CDR2 is FYNNEI in the germline V gene. The DNA of the CDR3 is TGTGCCAGCTTAAAAGATGGACTAGCGGTGGATACGCAGTATTTT. Encoded protein: CASLKDGLAVDTQYF.

Remarks on this clone: Other DNA variants within this sample encode the same CDR3. V usage is TRBV2 and J usage is TRBJ2-7, with D perhaps TRBD2 (5 bases). Between the trimmed V and J ends, which lost 6 bases and 2 bases, there was a span of 5 bases. CDR1 SNHLY and CDR2 FYNNEI come from the germline V gene. This CDR3 has 11 residues. CDR3 region: CASRGAYEQYF. The CDR3 DNA reads TGTGCCAGCAGGGGAGCCTACGAGCAGTACTTC.

This clone was counted between two and nine times. The rearrangement links TRBV30 to TRBJ2-5; D is uncertain. Germline-derived CDR1 and CDR2 are GTSNPN and SVGIG (reference sequence). V shed 0 bases and J shed 5 bases, with 7 bases lying between them. The CDR3 extends over 12 amino acids. In DNA form, the CDR3 reads TGTGCCTGGAGTGTAAAGGCGGAGACCCAGTACTTC. This translates into CAWSVKAETQYF.

The rearrangement joins TRBV5-1 to TRBJ1-5; tentative D call: TRBD1 (5 bases). This CDR3 region has 17 residues. The V gene lost 0 bases and the J gene lost 7 bases, with 20 bases spanning the gap. Germline CDR1 reads SGHRS; CDR2 reads YFSETQ. The CDR3 sequence: CASSLAPSHGARQPQHF. CDR3 DNA sequence: TGCGCCAGCAGCTTGGCTCCTTCCCACGGGGCAAGGCAGCCCCAGCATTTT.

This chain joins TRBV29-1 and TRBJ2-7; 8 nucleotides match TRBD1. The V gene end was trimmed by 8 bases and the J gene end by 5 bases; junction bases not matched to a gene: 8. This CDR3 contains 12 residues. Germline V CDR1 and CDR2: SQVTM, ANQGSEA. CDR3 loop: CSSGQGSNEQYF. The CDR3 bases are TGCAGCAGCGGACAGGGTAGTAACGAGCAGTACTTC.

A few counts support this clone. This chain uses TRBV5-4 with TRBJ1-6, with TRBD1 matching 8 bases. V lost 4 bases to trimming and J lost 7 bases; unmatched junction nucleotides: 7. The V gene's germline CDR1 is SGHNT and CDR2 YYREEE (reference sequence). The CDR3 has 15 residues. Here the CDR3 reads CASSQDGQGNSPLHF. The DNA of the CDR3 is TGTGCCAGCAGCCAAGACGGACAGGGAAATTCACCCCTCCACTTT.

The chain employs TRBV29-1 and TRBJ2-5; either TRBD1 or TRBD2 may fit D (5 bases each). This CDR3 has 13 amino acids. V was shortened by 4 bases and J by 7 bases, with 16 bases between the two germline ends. Per the germline V gene, CDR1 is SQVTM and CDR2 is ANQGSEA. CDR3 region: CSVGVGTAGTQYF. The CDR3 DNA follows: TGCAGCGTTGGGGTAGGGACGGCTGGGACCCAGTACTTC.

The CDR3 region is CASSVAMIPDYGYTF. In nucleotides, the CDR3 is TGTGCCAGCAGCGTAGCCATGATTCCCGACTATGGCTACACCTTC. J is TRBJ1-2 and V is TRBV9; D remains ambiguous. The length of the CDR3 is 15 residues. The V gene's germline CDR1 is SGDLS and CDR2 YYNGEE. Trimming removed 0 bases at V and 3 bases at J, with 12 bases between.